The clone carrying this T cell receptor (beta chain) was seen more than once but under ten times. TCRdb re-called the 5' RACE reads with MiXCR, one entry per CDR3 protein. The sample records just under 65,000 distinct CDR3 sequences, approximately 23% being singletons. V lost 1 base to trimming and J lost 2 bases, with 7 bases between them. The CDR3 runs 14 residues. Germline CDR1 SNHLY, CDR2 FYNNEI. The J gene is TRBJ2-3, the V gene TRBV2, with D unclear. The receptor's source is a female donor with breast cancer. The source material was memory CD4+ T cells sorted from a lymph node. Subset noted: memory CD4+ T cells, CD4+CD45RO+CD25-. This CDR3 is CASSEDRSTDTQYF. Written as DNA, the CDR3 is TGTGCCAGCAGTGAAGATCGGTCCACAGATACGCAGTATTTT.